A selection of T cell receptor beta chains follows, all from one sample in a study of blood T cell repertoires in COVID-19. Using immunoSEQ multiplex PCR, the repertoire was profiled, and TCRdb retains in-frame clones only, with some absent. The repertoire holds around 370,000 clones, with around nine tenths as singletons. Sequenced material: peripheral blood. The receptors were gathered from a woman in her seventies with COVID-19, enrolled during active disease. The CDR3 runs from the conserved cysteine through the conserved F or W. The D gene is left open where the match is weak. Part of the rows lack a size; the others show once, few, many or a class for expanded clones.

cdr3_nt cdr3_aa j_call d_call clone_size v_call
TGTGCCAGCAGTCTACTAGCGGGGGTTGCTGGGGCCAACGTCCTGACTTTC CASSLLAGVAGANVLTF TRBJ2-6 TRBD2 NA TRBV2
TGTGCCAGCAGCCCAAGGGGACTAGCGGGGGCTGAGGGAGGGTTCTTC CASSPRGLAGAEGGFF TRBJ2-1 TRBD2 NA TRBV3-1/TRBV3-2
TGTGCCAGCACTGTCGGACTAGCGAATTCCCATGAGCAGTTCTTC CASTVGLANSHEQFF TRBJ2-1 TRBD2 NA TRBV2
TGTGCCAGGGACTACGAACTCATGAACACTGAAGCTTTCTTT CARDYELMNTEAFF TRBJ1-1 NA NA TRBV2
TGTGCCAGCAGCTTTGGACTCTTAGAAGCGAGACGGTACAATGAGCAGTTCTTC CASSFGLLEARRYNEQFF TRBJ2-1 NA NA TRBV12-1
TGTGCCAGCAGTGATACTACAGGGGAGGGCTACACCTTC CASSDTTGEGYTF TRBJ1-2 TRBD1 once TRBV6-1
TGTGCCAGCAGTTACAGTCAGGTTTACTATGGCTACACCTTC CASSYSQVYYGYTF TRBJ1-2 NA NA TRBV6-5
TGTGCCAGCAGCGAACACAGGGGTTGGGGCTACACCTTC CASSEHRGWGYTF TRBJ1-2 TRBD1 NA TRBV9
TGTGCCAGCTCACAATTCGGGACAGGGGAGTCCTATGGCTACACCTTC CASSQFGTGESYGYTF TRBJ1-2 TRBD1 NA TRBV18
TGTGCCAGCAGCAAATGGAGGGCAGGCAGGTACGAGCAGTACTTC CASSKWRAGRYEQYF TRBJ2-7 NA NA TRBV21-1
TGCGCCAGCACCCCGGGCGGGGGATTAGGGAACACCGGGGAGCTGTTTTTT CASTPGGGLGNTGELFF TRBJ2-2 TRBD2 few TRBV4-1
TGTGCCAGCAGTGCCTGGACAGGGCCCAATCAGCCCCAGCATTTT CASSAWTGPNQPQHF TRBJ1-5 TRBD1 NA TRBV2
TGTGCCTGGAGTGTGGCTCCTAATCAGCCCCAGCATTTT CAWSVAPNQPQHF TRBJ1-5 NA NA TRBV30
TGTGCCAGCAGGCAACAGGGGCTGGGAACTTTCTTT CASRQQGLGTFF TRBJ1-1 TRBD1 NA TRBV12-3/TRBV12-4
TGTGCCTGGAGTACGGACAGCAACTATGGCTACACCTTC CAWSTDSNYGYTF TRBJ1-2 NA NA TRBV30
TGTGCCAGCAGCAGACAGGGGGCATTCACAGATACGCAGTATTTT CASSRQGAFTDTQYF TRBJ2-3 TRBD1 NA TRBV2
TGTGCCAGCAGTCCCGGGACAGGGGCGACTGAAGCTTTCTTT CASSPGTGATEAFF TRBJ1-1 TRBD1 once TRBV6-5
TGTGCCAGCAGTTCCCCAGGGACTAGCAGTGAGCAGTTCTTC CASSSPGTSSEQFF TRBJ2-1 TRBD2 NA TRBV6-6
TGTGCCAGCAGCTTAACAGGGAAGCACAATGAGCAGTTCTTC CASSLTGKHNEQFF TRBJ2-1 NA NA TRBV7-2
TGTGCCAGCAGTTTAAGAGAAGATGAAAAACTGTTTTTT CASSLREDEKLFF TRBJ1-4 NA NA TRBV12-3/TRBV12-4
TGTGCCAGCTCGCAATCTCGGACACGCGTCTCTGGAAACACCATATATTTT CASSQSRTRVSGNTIYF TRBJ1-3 NA NA TRBV18
TGTGCCACCAGTGATGCCGGGACAGGGTACGAGACCCAGTACTTC CATSDAGTGYETQYF TRBJ2-5 TRBD1 NA TRBV24-1